The 10 T cell receptor beta chains below were found in one sample sequenced in a study of response to subunit inactivated influenza vaccine (dated 2018 in TCRdb). The library was produced with RT-PCR. Sequencing was carried out with an Illumina HiSeq 2500. TCRdb reprocessed the public reads (quality trimming at Q25 with fastp, clone calling with MiXCR) and kept in-frame beta chains. CDR3 protein duplicates are merged, each entry listing the most common genes and DNA. The sample data list about 500,000 distinct CDR3 sequences, and about 7.2% of these were observed just once. The ten largest clonotypes hold about an eighth of the sample. The specimen comprised PBMCs from blood, sampled roughly 24 months after vaccination. Every receptor here comes from a man between 50 and 75 years old who received an inactivated influenza vaccine. Donor details come from another sample of the same person, matched by shared clones.

This clonotype was seen many times. The chain links TRBV7-2 to TRBJ2-5; 8 nucleotides match TRBD2. V lost 3 bases and J lost 4; bases outside the gene matches: 4. In germline, CDR1 is SGHTA, CDR2 FQGNSA. The CDR3 contains 14 residues. The CDR3 is CASSLTGGSETQYF. The CDR3 coding sequence is TGTGCCAGCAGCTTGACGGGGGGGTCAGAGACCCAGTACTTC.

The chain links TRBV29-1 to TRBJ2-3; a weak D match, TRBD1 (5 bases). The CDR3 is 19 amino acids. The ends were cut back, 4 bases at V and 4 bases at J, with 30 bases in the middle. Germline V gives CDR1 SQVTM, CDR2 ANQGSEA. The CDR3 loop reads CSVVKGQPLDETPPDTQYF. CDR3 in DNA: TGCAGCGTTGTTAAGGGGCAACCCTTGGACGAAACTCCACCAGATACGCAGTATTTT.

This clonotype was counted only a few times. This rearrangement joins TRBV20-1 to TRBJ2-7; the D is unclear. Trimming pared 1 base from V and 1 base from J, leaving 5 bases between. Germline V gene sequence: CDR1 DFQATT, CDR2 SNEGSKA (reference sequence). The CDR3 sequence is 12 residues long. The CDR3 region has the DNA TGCAGTGCTAGAGCCTTTTCCTACGAGCAGTACTTC. Its translation: CSARAFSYEQYF.

V gene TRBV5-1 combines with J gene TRBJ2-1; tentatively, D is TRBD2 (5 bases). The CDR3 contains 15 residues. Germline V gene sequence: CDR1 SGHRS, CDR2 YFSETQ. V was pared by 1 base and J by 9 bases, with 17 bases between. CDR3 protein: CASSLLAPETSEQFF. The CDR3 DNA reads TGCGCCAGCAGCTTGCTAGCTCCAGAAACAAGTGAGCAGTTCTTC.

This clonotype was seen at least ten times. V gene TRBV7-9 combines with J gene TRBJ2-7; D possibly matches TRBD1 or TRBD2 (5 bases each). Trimming shortened V by 2 bases and J by 2 bases, and 10 bases separated the two germline ends. This CDR3 region has 14 residues. CDR1 is SEHNR and CDR2 is FQNEAQ in the germline V gene (reference sequence). CDR3 residues: CASSLSGAPYEQYF. The CDR3 nucleotides read TGTGCCAGCAGCTTATCCGGGGCCCCCTACGAGCAGTACTTC.

This clonotype was recorded at least ten times. This chain uses TRBV29-1 with TRBJ2-5; no firm D call. Germline CDR1 reads SQVTM; CDR2 reads ANQGSEA. The CDR3 spans 12 residues. V was trimmed by 1 base and J by 0 bases, leaving 3 bases between them. The CDR3 protein is CSVEVYQETQYF. The CDR3 region has the DNA TGCAGCGTTGAAGTGTACCAAGAGACCCAGTACTTC.

This clonotype was observed many times. The J gene is TRBJ2-1, the V gene TRBV20-1, with unresolved D. The CDR3 runs to 16 residues. Germline values: CDR1 DFQATT, CDR2 SNEGSKA (reference sequence). The V gene lost 0 bases and the J gene lost 0 bases, with 12 bases spanning the gap. CDR3 in amino acids: CSARDLAPSSYNEQFF. CDR3 nucleotide sequence: TGCAGTGCTAGAGATCTTGCTCCTAGCTCCTACAATGAGCAGTTCTTC.

This clonotype has a handful of counts. The CDR3 is CATSRAILKWGFYEQYF. The CDR3 DNA follows: TGTGCCACCAGCAGAGCCATACTTAAATGGGGATTCTACGAGCAGTACTTC. The rearrangement joins TRBV15 to TRBJ2-7; D is uncertain. V lost 1 base to trimming and J lost 3 bases, with 19 bases between them. In germline, CDR1 is LNHNV, CDR2 YYDKDF (reference sequence). CDR3 length: 17 amino acids. Variable domain in full (rest from reference TRBV15 and TRBJ2-7): DAMVIQNPRYQVTQFGKPVTLSCSQTLNHNVMYWYQQKSSQAPKLLFHYYDKDFNNEADTPDNFQSRRPNTSFCFLDIRSPGLGDTAMYLCATSRAILKWGFYEQYFGPGTRLTVT.

The chain uses TRBV4-1 and TRBJ2-5; 8 bases are a match to TRBD1. Per the germline V gene, CDR1 is MGHRA and CDR2 is YSYEKL. The CDR3 runs to 15 residues. V lost 1 base to trimming and J lost 5 bases; unmatched junction nucleotides: 6. The CDR3 DNA reads TGCGCCAGCAGCCAAGGTCAGACAGGGGTCGAGACCCAGTACTTC. It encodes CASSQGQTGVETQYF.

This clonotype appeared a few times. The chain links TRBV28 to TRBJ2-7, with 9 bases that match TRBD1. Germline V gives CDR1 MDHEN, CDR2 SYDVKM. This CDR3 has 12 residues. V lost 6 bases and J lost 6; bases outside the gene matches: 3. The CDR3, as DNA: TGTGCCAGCAGGGGGACAGGGCTCGAGCAGTACTTC. Protein product: CASRGTGLEQYF.